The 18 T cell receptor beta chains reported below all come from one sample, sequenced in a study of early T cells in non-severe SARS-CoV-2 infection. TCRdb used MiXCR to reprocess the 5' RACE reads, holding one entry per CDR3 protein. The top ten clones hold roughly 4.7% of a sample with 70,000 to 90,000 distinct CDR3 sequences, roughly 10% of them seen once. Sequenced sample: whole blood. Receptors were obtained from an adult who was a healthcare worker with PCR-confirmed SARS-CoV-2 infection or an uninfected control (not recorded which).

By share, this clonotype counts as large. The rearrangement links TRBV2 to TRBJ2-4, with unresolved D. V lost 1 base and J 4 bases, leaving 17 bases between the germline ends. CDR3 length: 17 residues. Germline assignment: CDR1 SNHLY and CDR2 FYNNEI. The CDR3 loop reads CASSEEQMGSRKNIQYF. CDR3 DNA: TGTGCCAGCAGTGAAGAGCAAATGGGCAGCCGAAAAAACATTCAGTACTTC.

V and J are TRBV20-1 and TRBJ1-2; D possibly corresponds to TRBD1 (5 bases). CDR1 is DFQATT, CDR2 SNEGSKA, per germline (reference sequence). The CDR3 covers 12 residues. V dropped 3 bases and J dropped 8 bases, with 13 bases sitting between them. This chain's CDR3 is CSASNQDIGYTF. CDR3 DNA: TGCAGTGCTAGTAATCAGGACATAGGCTACACCTTC.

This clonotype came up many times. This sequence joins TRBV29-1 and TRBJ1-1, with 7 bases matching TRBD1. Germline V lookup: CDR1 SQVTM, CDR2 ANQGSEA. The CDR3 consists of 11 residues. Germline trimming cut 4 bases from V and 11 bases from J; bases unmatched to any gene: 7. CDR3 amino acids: CSVGKGQMAFF. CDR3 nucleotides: TGCAGCGTTGGTAAGGGACAGATGGCTTTCTTT.

In DNA, the CDR3 is TGTGCCAGCAGTGCCGAGGGACACCCGAACACTGAAGCTTTCTTT. Translation: CASSAEGHPNTEAFF. The rearrangement links TRBV12-3 or TRBV12-4 to TRBJ1-1; the D gene is possibly TRBD1 (6 bases). Deletions cut 5 bases from V and 1 base from J, with 14 bases between. The CDR3 runs 15 residues.

The CDR3 reads CASMMTGPNTEAFF. For the CDR3, the DNA is TGTGCCAGCATGATGACAGGCCCGAACACTGAAGCTTTCTTT. This chain joins TRBV6-5 and TRBJ1-1, with TRBD1 as a possible D gene (6 bases). Trimming removed 7 bases at V and 1 base at J, with 13 bases between. This CDR3 region has 14 residues. CDR1 MNHEY and CDR2 SVGAGI come from the germline V gene.

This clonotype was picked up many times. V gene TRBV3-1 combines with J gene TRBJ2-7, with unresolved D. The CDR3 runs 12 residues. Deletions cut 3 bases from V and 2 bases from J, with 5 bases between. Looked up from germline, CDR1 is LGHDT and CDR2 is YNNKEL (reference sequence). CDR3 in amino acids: CASSHSPYEQYF. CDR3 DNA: TGTGCCAGCAGCCATTCCCCCTACGAGCAGTACTTC.

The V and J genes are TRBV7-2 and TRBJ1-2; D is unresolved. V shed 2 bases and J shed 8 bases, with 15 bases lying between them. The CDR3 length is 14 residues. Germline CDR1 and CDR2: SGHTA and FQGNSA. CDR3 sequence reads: CASSLSPRDWGYTF. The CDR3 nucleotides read TGTGCCAGCAGCTTATCCCCGCGTGATTGGGGCTACACCTTC.

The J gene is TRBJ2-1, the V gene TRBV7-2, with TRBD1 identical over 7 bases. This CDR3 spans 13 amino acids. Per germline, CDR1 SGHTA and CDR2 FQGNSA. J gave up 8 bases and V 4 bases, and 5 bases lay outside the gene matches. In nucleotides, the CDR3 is TGTGCCAGCAGCTACCGCCAGGGGGATGAGCAGTTCTTC. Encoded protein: CASSYRQGDEQFF.

The DNA for the CDR3 is TGTGCCAGCAGCCGGACAGGGGGCGGCTATGGCTACACCTTC. Translated: CASSRTGGGYGYTF. This sequence joins TRBV7-2 and TRBJ1-2; 11 bases fit TRBD1. V was clipped by 5 bases and J by 4 bases; unmatched bases: 3. This CDR3 is 14 amino acids long. CDR1 is SGHTA, CDR2 FQGNSA, per germline.

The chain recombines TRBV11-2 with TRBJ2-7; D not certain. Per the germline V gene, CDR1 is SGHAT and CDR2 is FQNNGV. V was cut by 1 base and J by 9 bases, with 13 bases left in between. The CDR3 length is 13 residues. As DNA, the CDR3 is TGTGCCAGCAGCTTAGTGCCAGGCCGAGGGCAGTACTTC. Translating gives CASSLVPGRGQYF.

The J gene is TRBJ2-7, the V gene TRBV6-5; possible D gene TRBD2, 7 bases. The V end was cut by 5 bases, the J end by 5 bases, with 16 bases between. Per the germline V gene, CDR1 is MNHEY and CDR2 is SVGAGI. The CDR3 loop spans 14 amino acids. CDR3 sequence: CASSNPRGADEQYF. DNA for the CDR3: TGTGCCAGCAGTAACCCCCGGGGGGCCGACGAGCAGTACTTC.

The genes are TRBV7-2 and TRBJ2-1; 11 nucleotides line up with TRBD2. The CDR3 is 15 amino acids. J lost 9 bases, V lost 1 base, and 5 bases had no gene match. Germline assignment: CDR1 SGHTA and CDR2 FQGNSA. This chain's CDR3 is CASSLGLAGGGEQFF. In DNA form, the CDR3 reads TGTGCCAGCAGCTTAGGGCTAGCGGGGGGAGGTGAGCAGTTCTTC.

Here the CDR3 reads CASTSAGETQYF. The CDR3, as DNA: TGTGCCAGCACTTCCGCTGGAGAGACCCAGTACTTC. This rearrangement joins TRBV28 to TRBJ2-5; D is undetermined. Trimming removed 7 bases at V and 4 bases at J, with 10 bases between. CDR3 size: 12 residues. Germline CDR1 reads MDHEN; CDR2 reads SYDVKM.

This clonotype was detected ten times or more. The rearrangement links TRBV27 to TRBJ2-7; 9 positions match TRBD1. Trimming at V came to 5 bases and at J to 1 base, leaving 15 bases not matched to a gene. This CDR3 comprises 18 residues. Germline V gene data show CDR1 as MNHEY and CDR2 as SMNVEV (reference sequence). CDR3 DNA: TGTGCCAGCAGTAAAAACCTCATACAGGGGGCTAGTTCCTACGAGCAGTACTTC. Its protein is CASSKNLIQGASSYEQYF.

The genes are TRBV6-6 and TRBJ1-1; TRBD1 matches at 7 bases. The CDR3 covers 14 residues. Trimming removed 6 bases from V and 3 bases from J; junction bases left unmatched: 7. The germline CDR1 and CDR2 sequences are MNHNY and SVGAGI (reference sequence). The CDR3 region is CASRDLQGHTEAFF. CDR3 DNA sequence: TGTGCCAGCAGGGATCTACAGGGGCACACTGAAGCTTTCTTT.

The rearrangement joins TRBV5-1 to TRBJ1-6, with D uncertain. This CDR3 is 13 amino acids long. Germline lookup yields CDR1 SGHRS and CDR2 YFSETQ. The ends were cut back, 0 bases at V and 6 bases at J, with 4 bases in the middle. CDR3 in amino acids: CASSLGGNSPLHF. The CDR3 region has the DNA TGCGCCAGCAGCTTGGGGGGTAATTCACCCCTCCACTTT.

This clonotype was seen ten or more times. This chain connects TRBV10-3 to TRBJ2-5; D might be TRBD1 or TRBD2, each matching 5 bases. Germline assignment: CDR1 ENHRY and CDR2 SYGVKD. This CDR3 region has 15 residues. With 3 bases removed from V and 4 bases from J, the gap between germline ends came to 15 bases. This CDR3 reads CAISDEGKRGETQYF. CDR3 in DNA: TGTGCCATCAGTGATGAGGGGAAAAGAGGAGAGACCCAGTACTTC.

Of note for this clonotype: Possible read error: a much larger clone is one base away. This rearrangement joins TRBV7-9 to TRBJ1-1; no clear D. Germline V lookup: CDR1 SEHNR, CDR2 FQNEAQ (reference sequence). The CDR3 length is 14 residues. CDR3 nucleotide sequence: TGTACCAGCAGCTTAGCCAGATTGAACACTGAAGCTTTCTTT. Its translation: CTSSLARLNTEAFF. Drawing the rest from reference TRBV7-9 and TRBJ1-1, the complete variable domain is DTGVSQNPRHKITKRGQNVTFRCDPISEHNRLYWYRQTLGQGPEFLTYFQNEAQLEKSRLLSDRFSAERPKGSFSTLEIQRTEQGDSAMYLCTSSLARLNTEAFFGQGTRLTVV.